Each of the 13 T cell receptor beta chains below was sequenced from the same sample in a study of OX40 agonist ivuxolimab in advanced cancers. Only in-frame clones appear in the TCRdb table, and some are missing; sequencing was by immunoSEQ multiplex PCR. This sample has roughly 110,000 clones, with 90% found just once. The sample here was CD4+ or CD8+ T cells sorted from blood, taken in a trial of the OX40 agonist ivuxolimab. The receptors shown here come from an adult with an advanced solid tumor such as melanoma, head and neck, liver or kidney cancer.

This sequence joins TRBV30 and TRBJ1-2, with D perhaps TRBD1 (6 bases). Germline V gene lookup returns CDR1 GTSNPN and CDR2 SVGIG (reference sequence). Trimming pared 0 bases from V and 8 bases from J, leaving 7 bases between. The length of the CDR3 is 11 residues. In DNA, the CDR3 is TGTGCCTGGAGTGTAGGGGGAGGCTACACCTTC. Its translation is CAWSVGGGYTF.

This clone was counted only a few times. This chain links TRBV15 with TRBJ1-4, with 8 bases matching TRBD1. The CDR3 extends over 14 amino acids. The germline V gene has CDR1 LNHNV and CDR2 YYDKDF (reference sequence). With 3 bases clipped from V and 8 bases from J, the junction kept 5 bases outside the gene matches. The CDR3 DNA reads as TGTGCCACCAGCAGGGACAGGGCGTCGGAAAAACTGTTTTTT. Translating gives CATSRDRASEKLFF.

The chain recombines TRBV30 with TRBJ1-6; D gene ambiguous. This CDR3 comprises 14 residues. The V gene's germline CDR1 is GTSNPN and CDR2 SVGIG (reference sequence). The ends were cut back, 0 bases at V and 4 bases at J, with 7 bases in the middle. The CDR3 region has the DNA TGTGCCTGGAGTGTACGGGATTATAATTCACCCCTCCACTTT. Its protein is CAWSVRDYNSPLHF. The full variable domain, with the rest looked up from reference TRBV30 and TRBJ1-6, is SQTIHQWPATLVQPVGSPLSLECTVEGTSNPNLYWYRQAAGRGLQLLFYSVGIGQISSEVPQNLSASRPQDRQFILSSKKLLLSDSGFYLCAWSVRDYNSPLHFGNGTRLTVT.

About this clone: An end of the junction differs from the germline gene, which may be a read error. The rearrangement uses TRBV14 and TRBJ1-6, with D unresolved. Germline CDR1 SGHDN, CDR2 FVKESK. The CDR3 consists of 13 residues. CDR3 DNA: TGTGCCAGCGGCCAGGCGGGTAATTCACCCCTCCACTTT. This translates into CASGQAGNSPLHF.

The chain combines TRBV7-2 with TRBJ1-5, with D perhaps matching TRBD1 (5 bases). CDR3 length: 16 residues. Germline V gives CDR1 SGHTA, CDR2 FQGNSA. The V gene lost 5 bases and the J gene lost 5 bases, with 19 bases spanning the gap. The CDR3 sequence: CASSQTSGAGDQPQHF. Written as DNA, the CDR3 is TGTGCCAGCAGCCAAACATCCGGGGCTGGGGATCAGCCCCAGCATTTT. The complete variable domain, with remaining parts taken from reference TRBV7-2 and TRBJ1-5, reads GAGVSQSPSNKVTEKGKDVELRCDPISGHTALYWYRQSLGQGLEFLIYFQGNSAPDKSGLPSDRFSAERTGGSVSTLTIQRTQQEDSAVYLCASSQTSGAGDQPQHFGDGTRLSIL.

The chain joins TRBV5-1 to TRBJ2-5; 9 bases fit TRBD1. CDR1 is SGHRS, CDR2 YFSETQ, per germline. The V and J ends lost 4 bases and 5 bases, in that order; junction bases with no gene match: 12. The CDR3 consists of 16 residues. The CDR3 DNA is TGCGCCAGCAGCCCGACAAGTGGACAGGGGAGGGAGACCCAGTACTTC. This codes for CASSPTSGQGRETQYF.

This sequence joins TRBV6-1 and TRBJ1-2, with D perhaps TRBD1 (5 bases). Germline lookup yields CDR1 MNHNS and CDR2 SASEGT. This CDR3 spans 14 amino acids. Trimming took off 5 bases at V and 6 bases at J, with 16 bases between the two ends. The CDR3 sequence: CASSLIPTGHGYTF. The CDR3 coding sequence is TGTGCCAGCAGTTTAATTCCGACGGGGCATGGCTACACCTTC.

The chain carries TRBV4-2 and TRBJ2-7, with 7 bases lining up with TRBD2. This CDR3 spans 15 amino acids. V trimming: 0 bases; J trimming: 4 bases; junction bases outside the gene matches: 6. CDR1 is LGHNA and CDR2 is YNFKEQ in the germline V gene. CDR3 region: CASSQDLGGKYEQYF. CDR3 coding DNA: TGTGCCAGCAGCCAAGATTTGGGGGGGAAATACGAGCAGTACTTC.

The chain links TRBV30 to TRBJ1-2, with 8 bases matching TRBD1. CDR1 and CDR2 (germline): GTSNPN, SVGIG (reference sequence). V gave up 8 bases and J gave up 5 bases; unmatched junction bases: 7. The CDR3 spans 12 residues. CDR3 protein: CATDRALYGYTF. CDR3 in DNA: TGTGCCACGGACAGGGCCTTGTATGGCTACACCTTC.

V is TRBV2 and J is TRBJ1-2; TRBD1 agrees at 7 bases. CDR1 and CDR2 (germline): SNHLY, FYNNEI. Germline trimming cut 7 bases from V and 7 bases from J; bases unmatched to any gene: 15. This CDR3 is built from 15 residues. The CDR3 DNA reads TGTGCCAGCATCACGACAGGGAGTCCGAGCTCTGGCTACACCTTC. Translating gives CASITTGSPSSGYTF.

The chain combines TRBV7-2 with TRBJ2-7, with TRBD2 as a possible D gene (5 bases). With 0 bases removed from V and 3 bases from J, the gap between germline ends came to 18 bases. Looked up from germline, CDR1 is SGHTA and CDR2 is FQGNSA. This CDR3 comprises 17 residues. CDR3 amino acids: CASSLAQGRPTIYEQYF. CDR3 DNA sequence: TGTGCCAGCAGCTTAGCACAAGGACGGCCGACTATCTACGAGCAGTACTTC.

In this sample, this clone turned up once. The V call is TRBV5-6, the J call TRBJ2-5; possible D gene TRBD2, 6 bases. The germline V gene encodes CDR1 SGHDT and CDR2 YYEEEE. The CDR3 length is 15 residues. With 0 bases removed from V and 7 bases from J, the gap between germline ends came to 16 bases. In DNA form, the CDR3 reads TGTGCCAGCAGCTTGGGCGCGAGGGGAGCGGGGACCCAGTACTTC. This codes for CASSLGARGAGTQYF.

J is TRBJ2-3 and V is TRBV28, with 10 bases matching TRBD2. This CDR3 contains 15 residues. Germline loops: CDR1 MDHEN, CDR2 SYDVKM. The junction had 7 bases not matched to a gene; V was cut back by 7 bases and J by 3 bases. Here the CDR3 reads CASTSGGARTDTQYF. The CDR3 region has the DNA TGTGCCAGCACAAGCGGGGGGGCAAGGACAGATACGCAGTATTTT.